This paragraph reports one T cell receptor (beta chain). Profiling relied on immunoSEQ multiplex PCR, and the TCRdb table lists in-frame clones only, not all of them. The data show 150,000 to 200,000 clones, 88% seen once. These data are taken from a study of blood T cell repertoires in COVID-19. The receptor comes from a human donor in a cohort sampled during active COVID-19. Sequenced material: peripheral blood.

CDR3 DNA: TGTGCCAGCAGTTACTCCTTGGGACAGGGGGTCTATGAGCAGTTCTTC. Its protein product is CASSYSLGQGVYEQFF. The genes are TRBV6-5 and TRBJ2-1; TRBD1 matches 11 bases. Germline V lookup: CDR1 MNHEY, CDR2 SVGAGI. The length of the CDR3 is 16 residues. Trimming removed 0 bases from V and 8 bases from J; junction bases left unmatched: 6.